The source of this T cell receptor beta chain is a study of regulatory T cells in long-lasting Graves disease. Study as a whole: In persistent Graves' disease, antithyroid drugs had been taken for over 5 years and TSH receptor antibodies stayed positive.

Remarks on this clonotype: Its matching antigen is unknown.

The sample's time point: persistent/refractory GD, antithyroid drugs over 5 years with positive TRAb. PBMC RNA was the source of the TCR library. Diagnoses of Graves' disease were made by American Thyroid Association guidelines. Patients were enrolled at an endocrinology department in Xi'an, China. From germline, CDR1 is SGHTA and CDR2 FQGNSA. CDR3 size: 15 residues. Trimming left V 2 bases short and J 7 bases short, with 12 bases between. Notes on the study in general: Those with persistent disease had in common more public clonotypes (2,741) than new patients (approximately 1,000).

Building the TCR beta libraries relied on iRepertoire HTBI primers, and CDR3 regions underwent Arm-PCR. MiXCR, applied by TCRdb to the multiplex PCR reads, yields one record per CDR3 protein. The repertoire has about 460,000 distinct CDR3 sequences, approximately 23% of them found once; the top ten carry 13%. This chain uses TRBV7-2 with TRBJ1-6; no clear D gene. The TCR comes from a female donor with Graves disease. Sequenced material: peripheral blood mononuclear cells (PBMCs), taken when the disease was refractory, from a patient treated with antithyroid drugs. The CDR3 nucleotides are TGTGCCAGCAGCTTATCGGCAGGCGAGAATTCACCCCTCCACTTT. Its protein is CASSLSAGENSPLHF.